The clone carrying this T cell receptor beta chain showed up just a few times. The authors ran a second PCR of about 6 to 11 cycles using a sample-barcoded 5' primer and a J-beta primer mix. TCRdb redid the calling of the 5' RACE reads with MiXCR, one entry per CDR3 protein. The sample lists approximately 800,000 distinct CDR3 sequences, 62% occurring once. The CDR3 runs to 15 residues. Germline values: CDR1 LNHDA, CDR2 SQIVND (reference sequence). The junction had 3 bases not matched to a gene; V was cut back by 5 bases and J by 2 bases. The data belong to a study of blood T cells in healthy people across ages.

V is TRBV19 and J is TRBJ2-3, with TRBD2 identical over 11 bases. Sequenced material: blood. The TCR sequence derives from a man aged 25 to 45 in good health. The CDR3 DNA reads TGTGCCAGTAGTTCTAGCGGGGGGCCCACAGATACGCAGTATTTT. Protein sequence: CASSSSGGPTDTQYF.